These T cell receptor beta chains were read from a single sample in a study of shared clonotypes between healthy human individuals. Some clones are missing from TCRdb's copy, which holds only in-frame ones; the method was immunoSEQ multiplex PCR. This repertoire shows about a million clones, 75% found once; its top ten account for approximately 1.5%. What was sequenced was memory CD4+ T cells sorted from blood. The receptor source for this set is a man younger than 30 in good health. Both conserved end residues are trimmed from each CDR3. D genes are given only for firm matches.

d_call	v_call	cdr3_aa
TRBD1	TRBV6-1	ASSDRGLHYAGYT
.	TRBV5-4	ASTYIQQETQY
.	TRBV4-1	ASSQYPDGITYEQY
TRBD2	TRBV28	ASSLSGGATRNEQF
TRBD1	TRBV6-1	ASREGALNTEAF
TRBD2	TRBV6-5	ASSGLAGRYEQY
.	TRBV13	ASSPIVPGIGTQY
TRBD1	TRBV2	AGGPGQGAETQY
.	TRBV7-8	ASSLVGGGQSSMNEQF
.	TRBV7-5	ARSLSMSSYNSPLH
TRBD2	TRBV19	ASSIGAGGPGEQF
.	TRBV7-8	ASSLAGRVEGYT
.	TRBV5-1	ASSLATRLNRNEQF
TRBD1	TRBV11-2	ASSLDRGSSYEQY
.	TRBV15	ATSIPPAGESYGYT
.	TRBV9	ASSVSPDSPLAF
TRBD2	TRBV5-4	ASSRLAGLQETQY
.	TRBV4-1	ASSQLGETQY
.	TRBV5-4	ASSRRDLVYEQY
TRBD1	TRBV6-1	ASSELGQGRKRYNSPLH
.	TRBV6-5	ASSYLVGGGLSEQY
.	TRBV4-3	ASSQETHNQPQH
.	TRBV7-8	ASSPRGGFREKLF
.	TRBV19	ASSGPGSGELF
.	TRBV2	ASSSGLSWETQY
.	TRBV27	ASSLSNPGPRGYT
.	TRBV5-6	ASSFTRAYNEQF
.	TRBV7-9	ASSFEYEQY
.	TRBV18	ASSPPPEADTQY
TRBD1	TRBV6-1	ATGTGVSSPLH
.	TRBV30	AWSGVDSQETQY
.	TRBV6-1	ASGGAGNTIY
.	TRBV11-3	ASSLPLRGPSYNEQF
TRBD1	TRBV6-5	ASSYRGQGTGGYT
TRBD1	TRBV5-5	ASSLARTGQETQY
TRBD2	TRBV11-2	ASSTHSGRGETQY
TRBD2	TRBV19	ASSAGVSGWGEQF
TRBD2	TRBV2	ASRLAGETQY
TRBD2	TRBV6-1	ASRRAGETETQY
TRBD1	TRBV18	ASSPPTGAVDGYT
.	TRBV5-4	ASSLAAYGYT
TRBD1	TRBV5-4	ASTPNRGSTGELF
.	TRBV18	ASSPPGTGTEAF
.	TRBV6-6	ASSRTSTNEKLF
.	TRBV5-4	ASSPGPGRYGEQY
TRBD1	TRBV25-1	ASSEFKGATDTQY
.	TRBV11-2	ASSVIRYRDPGYT
.	TRBV2	ASNSGGFEQY
TRBD2	TRBV10-2	ASGGSGGPSDTQY
TRBD2	TRBV19	ASSPSGVDTQY
.	TRBV7-9	ASSLVLETQY
.	TRBV27	ASSRRTDTQY
TRBD1	TRBV28	ASSLGQGKGLF